This T cell receptor (beta chain) derives from a study of blood T cell repertoires in COVID-19. Participant ages covered roughly 18 to 90 years across 24 US areas. Recovery among Cohort 3 donors was established by two negative PCRs, clearance, or symptom resolution. Germline CDR1 GTSNPN, CDR2 SVGIG (reference sequence). Germline trimming cut 8 bases from V and 7 bases from J; bases unmatched to any gene: 18. The CDR3 loop spans 15 amino acids. Original processing methods: Estimated nucleated cell counts came from reference gene primer amplification. The repertoire was sequenced with immunoSEQ multiplex PCR; TCRdb's copy has only in-frame clones and lacks some. V and J calls and clone size are copied from that table; D and trimming were computed from the DNA. The table lists about 330,000 clones, over 75% of them singletons.

The sequenced sample consisted of PBMCs or T cells enriched from blood (not recorded which). The receptor's source is a man aged 25 to 40 who had recovered from COVID-19. This rearrangement joins TRBV30 to TRBJ2-7; 9 nucleotides line up with TRBD1. This CDR3 is CAGQVSGTGIGEQYF. CDR3 DNA: TGTGCCGGACAAGTTTCAGGGACAGGGATTGGAGAGCAGTACTTC.